This TCR beta chain comes out of a study of T cell repertoires in cytomegalovirus infection. Study-level background: Public TCR beta signatures were indicative of both CMV infection and a matching HLA type. The study, taken as a whole, reports: Cumulative frequency (of public TCR beta family members) identified carriers of CMV plus the relevant HLA. Clonotype analysis showed dominance of the ex vivo response by HLA-C-restricted CMV-specific TCR beta clonotypes.

Trimming left V 1 base short and J 0 bases short, with 8 bases between. This CDR3 has 14 residues. From germline, CDR1 is DFQATT and CDR2 SNEGSKA (reference sequence). TCRdb analysed the reads with MiXCR anew, one entry per CDR3 protein. The table includes hundreds of thousands of distinct CDR3 sequences, 17% detected once. A word on this clonotype: The antigen remains unidentified.

What was sequenced was PBMCs. The TCR comes from a human donor in good health (CMV status not recorded). Some clones in this sample may be carry-over from other donors' samples. The rearrangement links TRBV20-1 to TRBJ2-3; no clear D. CDR3 loop: CSARVPTSTDTQYF. CDR3 DNA sequence: TGCAGTGCTAGAGTACCCACTAGCACAGATACGCAGTATTTT.